What follows describes a single T cell receptor (beta chain). This record comes from a study of blood T cell repertoires in COVID-19. Germline CDR1 KGHDR, CDR2 SFDVKD. The CDR3 has 14 residues. The junction had 2 bases not matched to a gene; V was cut back by 0 bases and J by 8 bases. In the authors' methods: Amplified reference gene primers provided the basis for estimating nucleated cell counts. Repertoires were generated with immunoSEQ multiplex PCR, while TCRdb's copy carries only in-frame clones and drops some. That table supplies the V and J calls and clone size; D and trimming were determined from the DNA. Of about 130,000 clones listed, about 86% are singletons.

What was sequenced was peripheral blood. The clonotype was recovered from a woman aged 60-75 years with active or convalescent COVID-19. The chain couples TRBV24-1 to TRBJ2-1; the match to TRBD1 covers 8 bases. The CDR3 DNA reads TGTGCCACCAGTGATTTGGGACAGGGCGATGAGCAGTTCTTC. As protein: CATSDLGQGDEQFF.